This TCR beta chain was sequenced for a study of control samples from healthy donors and cancer patients. Produced via immunoSEQ multiplex PCR; TCRdb's table is partial and in-frame only. The data contain about 150,000 clones, over 85% of them seen just once; the ten biggest clones take up approximately 6.1%. CDR3 length equals 13 residues. CDR1 is SQVTM and CDR2 is ANQGSEA in the germline V gene. Unmatched junction bases numbered 5, after V lost 1 base and J lost 8 bases. The rearrangement links TRBV29-1 to TRBJ1-2; 9 bases are a match to TRBD1. Sequencing was carried out using blood. This TCR was recovered from a man aged 35 to 55 in good health. The CDR3, as DNA: TGCAGCGTTGAAGGGACAGGGGAGGTCGGCTACACCTTC. This encodes CSVEGTGEVGYTF.